A single sample gave rise to the 22 T cell receptor beta chains below, sequenced in a study of blood T cell repertoires in COVID-19. Profiled with immunoSEQ multiplex PCR; TCRdb holds only in-frame clones, not every one. Here the sample spans about 480,000 clones, 87% being singletons. Sequencing was done on a sample of PBMCs or T cells enriched from blood (not recorded which). Source of these receptors: a woman aged 18-30 years with acute COVID-19.

This clone was found once. The chain recombines TRBV5-6 with TRBJ2-3, with TRBD1 matching over 8 bases. This CDR3 is built from 13 residues. Losses at the gene ends were 5 bases for V and 5 bases for J; bases not matched to a gene: 4. CDR1 SGHDT and CDR2 YYEEEE come from the germline V gene. The CDR3 protein is CASRLGQVDTQYF. The DNA for the CDR3 is TGTGCCAGCAGACTGGGACAGGTAGATACGCAGTATTTT. The variable domain in full, with the rest retrieved from reference TRBV5-6 and TRBJ2-3, is DAGVTQSPTHLIKTRGQQVTLRCSPKSGHDTVSWYQQALGQGPQFIFQYYEEEERQRGNFPDRFSGHQFPNYSSELNVNALLLGDSALYLCASRLGQVDTQYFGPGTRLTVL.

V usage is TRBV11-2 and J usage is TRBJ2-7; D is ambiguous. Germline V CDR1 and CDR2: SGHAT, FQNNGV. The CDR3 is 12 residues long. Trimming removed 0 bases at V and 9 bases at J, with 9 bases between. The CDR3 bases are TGTGCCAGCAGCTTAGAGGTAGCTAGGCAGTACTTC. Translation: CASSLEVARQYF.

V is TRBV20-1 and J is TRBJ1-2, with unresolved D. Trimming removed 3 bases at V and 7 bases at J, with 9 bases between. Germline V gene lookup returns CDR1 DFQATT and CDR2 SNEGSKA (reference sequence). The CDR3 runs to 11 residues. The CDR3 region is CSARGMGGYTF. The DNA of the CDR3 is TGCAGTGCTAGGGGCATGGGTGGCTACACCTTC.

The chain links TRBV4-1 to TRBJ2-7; no clear D. CDR1 is MGHRA, CDR2 YSYEKL, per germline. The V end lost 1 base, the J end lost 1 base, and 5 bases lay between the germline ends. The CDR3 spans 13 residues. The DNA of the CDR3 is TGCGCCAGCAGCCAAGCACAGTCCTACGAGCAGTACTTC. Amino acid sequence: CASSQAQSYEQYF.

The rearrangement joins TRBV5-6 to TRBJ2-5; TRBD1 aligns across 8 bases. From germline, CDR1 is SGHDT and CDR2 YYEEEE. There are 15 residues in the CDR3. V was clipped by 2 bases and J by 0 bases; unmatched bases: 3. The CDR3 DNA sequence: TGTGCCAGCAGCTTTACAGGGGGGTACCAAGAGACCCAGTACTTC. Translated, it gives CASSFTGGYQETQYF.

The gene calls are TRBV7-3 and TRBJ1-2, with a possible D match to TRBD1 (6 bases). Germline-derived CDR1 and CDR2 are SGHTA and FQGTGA. This CDR3 contains 17 residues. V was trimmed by 0 bases and J by 7 bases, leaving 21 bases between them. The CDR3 here is CASSLTLWDNRWGGYTF. CDR3 bases: TGTGCCAGCAGCTTAACGTTATGGGACAACCGATGGGGTGGCTACACCTTC.

The rearrangement joins TRBV3-1 (or the pseudogene TRBV3-2) to TRBJ2-7, with D perhaps matching TRBD2 (5 bases). The germline V gene has CDR1 LGHDT and CDR2 YNNKEL (reference sequence). Trimming left V 4 bases short and J 2 bases short, with 15 bases between. The CDR3 runs 15 residues. CDR3 sequence reads: CASSPDRGRTYEQYF. CDR3 nucleotides: TGTGCCAGCAGCCCCGACCGAGGGAGAACCTACGAGCAGTACTTC.

The rearrangement joins TRBV6-5 to TRBJ2-7; 8 bases agree with TRBD1. The CDR3 extends over 15 amino acids. V trimming: 6 bases; J trimming: 4 bases; junction bases outside the gene matches: 11. Germline CDR1 reads MNHEY; CDR2 reads SVGAGI. The CDR3 protein is CASRPGDRSNYEQYF. CDR3 nucleotides: TGTGCCAGCAGGCCCGGGGACAGGAGTAATTACGAGCAGTACTTC.

The rearrangement joins TRBV6-5 to TRBJ2-3; tentative D call: TRBD1 (5 bases). The germline gives CDR1 MNHEY, CDR2 SVGAGI. CDR3 length: 14 residues. With 6 bases removed from V and 2 bases from J, the gap between germline ends came to 12 bases. CDR3 protein: CASSATVFTDTQYF. The CDR3 coding sequence is TGTGCCAGCAGCGCGACAGTTTTCACAGATACGCAGTATTTT.

The chain uses TRBV19 and TRBJ2-7, with D maybe TRBD2 (6 bases). The CDR3 has 14 amino acids. CDR1 is LNHDA and CDR2 is SQIVND in the germline V gene (reference sequence). The V end lost 1 base, the J end lost 4 bases, and 11 bases lay between the germline ends. In DNA, the CDR3 is TGTGCCAGTAGTATAGTTTCGGGGGAGTACGAGCAGTACTTC. Residues: CASSIVSGEYEQYF.

The chain couples TRBV30 to TRBJ1-1; 8 positions agree with TRBD1. Germline V lookup: CDR1 GTSNPN, CDR2 SVGIG (reference sequence). Trimming at V came to 1 base and at J to 0 bases, leaving 4 bases not matched to a gene. The CDR3 has 15 amino acids. The CDR3 loop is CAWSDWDRMNTEAFF. In nucleotides, the CDR3 is TGTGCCTGGAGTGACTGGGACAGGATGAACACTGAAGCTTTCTTT.

This chain connects TRBV18 to TRBJ2-5, with 10 bases fitting TRBD2. J was trimmed by 0 bases and V by 4 bases; bases with no gene match: 2. The CDR3 is 15 amino acids. Germline V gives CDR1 KGHSH, CDR2 LQKENI. The CDR3 spells CASSRTSGDQETQYF. In DNA form, the CDR3 reads TGTGCCAGCTCACGTACTAGCGGGGACCAAGAGACCCAGTACTTC. Drawing the rest from reference TRBV18 and TRBJ2-5, the complete variable domain is NAGVMQNPRHLVRRRGQEARLRCSPMKGHSHVYWYRQLPEEGLKFMVYLQKENIIDESGMPKERFSAEFPKEGPSILRIQQVVRGDSAAYFCASSRTSGDQETQYFGPGTRLLVL.

The chain has TRBV29-1 and TRBJ2-3; a possible D gene is TRBD1 (5 bases). CDR1 is SQVTM and CDR2 is ANQGSEA in the germline V gene. The CDR3 sequence is 14 residues long. The V end was cut by 4 bases, the J end by 4 bases, with 15 bases between. The CDR3 bases are TGCAGCGTTGCACAGGAGAACGACGCAGATACGCAGTATTTT. It encodes CSVAQENDADTQYF.

The chain has TRBV19 and TRBJ1-5; 8 nucleotides align to TRBD1. The germline V gene has CDR1 LNHDA and CDR2 SQIVND (reference sequence). CDR3 size: 14 residues. Unmatched junction bases numbered 1, after V lost 1 base and J lost 5 bases. The CDR3 DNA sequence: TGTGCCAGTAGTATAGGGACAGGGCATCAGCCCCAGCATTTT. It encodes CASSIGTGHQPQHF.

The chain recombines TRBV18 with TRBJ1-3; no clear D. This CDR3 is 14 amino acids long. The V end was cut by 2 bases, the J end by 8 bases, with 13 bases between. Germline CDR1 KGHSH, CDR2 LQKENI. The CDR3 loop reads CASSPDFGGDTIYF. The CDR3 nucleotides read TGTGCCAGCTCACCAGATTTCGGCGGGGACACCATATATTTT.

V gene TRBV5-1 combines with J gene TRBJ2-1; TRBD1 aligns across 9 bases. V lost 0 bases, J lost 4 bases, and 2 bases stayed unmatched. Germline V gene data show CDR1 as SGHRS and CDR2 as YFSETQ. The CDR3 spans 15 residues. This CDR3 reads CASSLEQGAYNEQFF. The CDR3, as DNA: TGCGCCAGCAGCTTGGAACAGGGGGCGTACAATGAGCAGTTCTTC.

This clone was recorded a few times. This rearrangement joins TRBV7-9 to TRBJ2-7; 12 bases map to TRBD2. J lost 0 bases, V lost 5 bases, and 5 bases had no gene match. CDR3 size: 16 residues. From germline, CDR1 is SEHNR and CDR2 FQNEAQ (reference sequence). This CDR3 is CASSAGLAGNSYEQYF. The DNA of the CDR3 is TGTGCCAGCAGCGCAGGACTAGCGGGGAACTCCTACGAGCAGTACTTC.

The gene calls are TRBV7-2 and TRBJ2-3, with TRBD2 matching 9 bases. V was pared by 3 bases and J by 4 bases, with 8 bases of the junction left unmatched. Germline values: CDR1 SGHTA, CDR2 FQGNSA. CDR3 length: 16 residues. This CDR3 reads CASSLQAGGGADTQYF. Written as DNA, the CDR3 is TGTGCCAGCAGCTTGCAAGCGGGAGGTGGGGCAGATACGCAGTATTTT.

This chain joins TRBV12-5 and TRBJ2-1, with D maybe TRBD2 (5 bases). Germline CDR1 and CDR2: LGHNT and FRNRAP. The CDR3 runs 15 residues. V was clipped by 1 base and J by 7 bases, with 14 bases between them. The CDR3 protein is CASGLALGSGNEQFF. The CDR3 nucleotides are TGTGCTAGTGGTTTGGCACTAGGGTCTGGGAATGAGCAGTTCTTC.

The chain carries TRBV13 and TRBJ2-2, with TRBD1 matching 7 bases. Germline lookup yields CDR1 PRHDT and CDR2 FYEKMQ (reference sequence). The junction had 5 bases not matched to a gene; V was cut back by 1 base and J by 6 bases. This CDR3 has 15 amino acids. The CDR3: CASSLATGVAGELFF. The CDR3 coding sequence is TGTGCCAGCAGCTTAGCTACAGGGGTAGCCGGGGAGCTGTTTTTT.

The gene calls are TRBV20-1 and TRBJ1-4; D gene uncertain. Germline V gives CDR1 DFQATT, CDR2 SNEGSKA (reference sequence). V was trimmed by 5 bases and J by 7 bases, leaving 8 bases between them. The CDR3 length is 11 residues. In DNA, the CDR3 is TGCAGTGCTTCCCGGGGTGAAAAACTGTTTTTT. Translated: CSASRGEKLFF.

The V gene is TRBV19, the J gene TRBJ1-4; 11 bases map to TRBD1. With V trimmed by 10 bases and J by 7 bases, 8 bases remained unmatched. CDR1 is LNHDA and CDR2 is SQIVND in the germline V gene (reference sequence). The CDR3 loop spans 14 amino acids. The CDR3 loop reads CATSLDRGLEKLFF. For the CDR3, the DNA is TGTGCCACCTCCCTGGACAGGGGGCTTGAAAAACTGTTTTTT.